This T cell receptor beta chain was obtained from a study of T-cell memory formation after mild COVID-19. On the study more broadly: Among the donors, TCR clusters were largely specific to each donor.

Trimming removed 4 bases from V and 3 bases from J, with 22 bases in between. The length of the CDR3 is 18 residues. TCRdb re-derived calls from the 5' RACE reads in MiXCR, one entry per CDR3 protein. The sample contains 400,000 to 500,000 distinct CDR3 sequences, around 19% of which appear only once. The sample holds a few counts of this clonotype. Sequenced input: PBMCs or a T cell subset sorted from them (not recorded which). The source of this sequence is an adult woman who had mild COVID-19 (a few samples of this study predate the infection). Cell type and time point are not known. V and J are TRBV23-1 and TRBJ2-1; no definite D call. TRBV23-1 is an ORF, and what it does is uncertain. The CDR3 sequence is CASSPPLWAVSFYNEQFF. The CDR3 nucleotides are TGCGCCAGCAGTCCACCTTTATGGGCGGTATCTTTCTACAATGAGCAGTTCTTC.